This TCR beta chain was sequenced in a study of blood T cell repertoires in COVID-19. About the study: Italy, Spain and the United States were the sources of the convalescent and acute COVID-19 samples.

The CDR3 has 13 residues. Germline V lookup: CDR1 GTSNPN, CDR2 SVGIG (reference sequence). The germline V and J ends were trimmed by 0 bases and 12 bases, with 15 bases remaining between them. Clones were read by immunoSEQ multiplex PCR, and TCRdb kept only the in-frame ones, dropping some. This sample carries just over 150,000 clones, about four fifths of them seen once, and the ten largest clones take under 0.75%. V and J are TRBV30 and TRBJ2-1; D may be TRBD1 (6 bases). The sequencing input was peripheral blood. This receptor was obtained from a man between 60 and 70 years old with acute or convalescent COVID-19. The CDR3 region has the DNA TGTGCCTGGAGTGTACCAGGGGCCCTCTCGCAGTTCTTC. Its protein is CAWSVPGALSQFF. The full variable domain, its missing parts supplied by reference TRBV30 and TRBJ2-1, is SQTIHQWPATLVQPVGSPLSLECTVEGTSNPNLYWYRQAAGRGLQLLFYSVGIGQISSEVPQNLSASRPQDRQFILSSKKLLLSDSGFYLCAWSVPGALSQFFGPGTRLTVL.